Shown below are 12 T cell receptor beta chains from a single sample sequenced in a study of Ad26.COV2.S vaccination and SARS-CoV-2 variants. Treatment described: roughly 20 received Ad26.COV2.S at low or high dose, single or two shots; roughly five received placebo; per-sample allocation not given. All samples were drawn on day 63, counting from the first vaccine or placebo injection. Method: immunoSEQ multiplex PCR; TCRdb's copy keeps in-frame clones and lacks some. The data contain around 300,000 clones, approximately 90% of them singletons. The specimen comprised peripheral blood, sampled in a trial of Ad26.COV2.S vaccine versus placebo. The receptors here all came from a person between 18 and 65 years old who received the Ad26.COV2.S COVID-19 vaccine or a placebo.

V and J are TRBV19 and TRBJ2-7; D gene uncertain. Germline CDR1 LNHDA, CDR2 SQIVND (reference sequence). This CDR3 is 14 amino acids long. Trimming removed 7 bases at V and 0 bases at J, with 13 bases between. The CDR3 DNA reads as TGTGCCAGTACCCCCAGAGTGGACTCCTACGAGCAGTACTTC. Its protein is CASTPRVDSYEQYF.

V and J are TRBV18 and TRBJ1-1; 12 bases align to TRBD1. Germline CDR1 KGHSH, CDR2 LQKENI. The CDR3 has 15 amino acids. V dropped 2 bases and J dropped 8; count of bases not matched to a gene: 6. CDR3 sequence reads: CASSPWGDRGQEAFF. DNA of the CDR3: TGTGCCAGCTCACCATGGGGGGACAGGGGGCAGGAAGCTTTCTTT.

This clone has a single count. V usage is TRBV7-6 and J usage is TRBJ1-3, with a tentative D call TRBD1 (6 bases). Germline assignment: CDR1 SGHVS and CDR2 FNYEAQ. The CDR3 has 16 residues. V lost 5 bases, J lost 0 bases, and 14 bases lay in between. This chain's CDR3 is CASSKGHSVSGNTIYF. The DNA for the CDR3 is TGTGCCAGCAGCAAGGGACACTCAGTCTCTGGAAACACCATATATTTT. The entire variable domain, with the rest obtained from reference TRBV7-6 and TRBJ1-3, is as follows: GAGVSQSPRYKVTKRGQDVALRCDPISGHVSLYWYRQALGQGPEFLTYFNYEAQQDKSGLPNDRFSAERPEGSISTLTIQRTEQRDSAMYRCASSKGHSVSGNTIYFGEGSWLTVV.

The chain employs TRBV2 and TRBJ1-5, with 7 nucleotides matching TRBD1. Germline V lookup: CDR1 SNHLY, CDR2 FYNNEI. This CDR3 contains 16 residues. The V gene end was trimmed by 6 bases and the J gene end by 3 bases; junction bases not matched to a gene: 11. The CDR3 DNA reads TGTGCCAGCAGGCAGAACAGGGGCCCCAACAATCAGCCCCAGCATTTT. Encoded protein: CASRQNRGPNNQPQHF.

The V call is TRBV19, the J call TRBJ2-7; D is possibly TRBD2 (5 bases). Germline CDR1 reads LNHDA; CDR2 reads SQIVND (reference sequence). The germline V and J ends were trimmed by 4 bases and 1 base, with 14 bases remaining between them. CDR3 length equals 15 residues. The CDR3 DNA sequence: TGTGCCAGTAGTACTGCCAGGAGCGGATCCTACGAGCAGTACTTC. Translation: CASSTARSGSYEQYF.

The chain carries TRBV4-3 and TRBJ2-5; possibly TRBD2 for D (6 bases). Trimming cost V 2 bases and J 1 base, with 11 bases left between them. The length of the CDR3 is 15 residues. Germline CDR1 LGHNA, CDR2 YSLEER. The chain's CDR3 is CASSQTTSFQETQYF. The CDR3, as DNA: TGCGCCAGCAGCCAAACAACTAGCTTCCAAGAGACCCAGTACTTC.

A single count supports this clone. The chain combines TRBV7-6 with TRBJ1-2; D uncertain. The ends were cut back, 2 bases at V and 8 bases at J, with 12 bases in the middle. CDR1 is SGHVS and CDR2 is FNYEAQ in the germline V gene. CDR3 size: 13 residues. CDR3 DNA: TGTGCCAGCAGCTTATCCCCTCTAGGAGGCTACACCTTC. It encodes CASSLSPLGGYTF.

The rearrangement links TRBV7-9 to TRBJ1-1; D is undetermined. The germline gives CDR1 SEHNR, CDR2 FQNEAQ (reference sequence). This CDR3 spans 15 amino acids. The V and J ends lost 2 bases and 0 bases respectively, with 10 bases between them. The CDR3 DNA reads TGTGCCAGCAGCTTAATTTCGATTATGAACACTGAAGCTTTCTTT. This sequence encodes CASSLISIMNTEAFF.

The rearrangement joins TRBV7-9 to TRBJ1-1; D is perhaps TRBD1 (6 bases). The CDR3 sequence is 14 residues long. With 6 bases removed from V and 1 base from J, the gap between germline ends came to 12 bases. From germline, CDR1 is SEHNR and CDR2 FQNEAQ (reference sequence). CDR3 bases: TGTGCCAGCAGTCAACCGGGACAGAACACTGAAGCTTTCTTT. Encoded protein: CASSQPGQNTEAFF.

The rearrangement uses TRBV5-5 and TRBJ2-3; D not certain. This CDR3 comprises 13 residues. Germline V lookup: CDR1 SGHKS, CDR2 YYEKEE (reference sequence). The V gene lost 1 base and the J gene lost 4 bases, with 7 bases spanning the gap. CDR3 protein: CASSLTFSDTQYF. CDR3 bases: TGTGCCAGCAGCTTGACGTTCTCAGATACGCAGTATTTT.

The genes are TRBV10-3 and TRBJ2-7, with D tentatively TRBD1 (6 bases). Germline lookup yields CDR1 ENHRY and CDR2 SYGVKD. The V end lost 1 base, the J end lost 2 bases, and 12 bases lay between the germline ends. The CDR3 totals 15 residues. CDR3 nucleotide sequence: TGTGCCATCAGTGAGTTAGCGAAGGGGGCCTACGAGCAGTACTTC. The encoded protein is CAISELAKGAYEQYF.

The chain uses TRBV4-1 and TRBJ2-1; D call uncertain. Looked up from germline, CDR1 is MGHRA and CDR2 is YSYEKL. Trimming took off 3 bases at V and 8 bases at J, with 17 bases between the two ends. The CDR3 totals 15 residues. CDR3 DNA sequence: TGCGCCAGCAGCCAGAGCTGGTCCCTAAGGGATGAGCAGTTCTTC. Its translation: CASSQSWSLRDEQFF.